The next 19 T cell receptor beta chains were all read from a single sample in a study of cytomegalovirus exposure and HLA in healthy donors. PCR primers comprised 60 Vbeta and 13 Jbeta primers. Clones were read by immunoSEQ multiplex PCR, and TCRdb kept only the in-frame ones, dropping some. The table has about 93,000 clones, 65% seen once. The sequenced material came from PBMCs. These receptors came from a boy younger than 18 in good health and CMV-seropositive.

The genes are TRBV11-1 and TRBJ2-7; maybe TRBD2 (5 bases). CDR3 length: 13 residues. The V gene's germline CDR1 is SGHAT and CDR2 FQDESV (reference sequence). The V and J ends lost 5 bases and 6 bases respectively, with 14 bases between them. DNA for the CDR3: TGTGCCAGCAGCCATCCTGAGGGCCGCGAGCAGTACTTC. It is translated as CASSHPEGREQYF.

This chain uses TRBV4-3 with TRBJ1-5; D uncertain. Germline assignment: CDR1 LGHNA and CDR2 YSLEER. Deletions cut 0 bases from V and 3 bases from J, with 12 bases between. The CDR3 covers 16 residues. CDR3 region: CASSQDMRASNQPQHF. The DNA for the CDR3 is TGCGCCAGCAGCCAAGATATGAGGGCTTCCAATCAGCCCCAGCATTTT.

The sample holds one count of this clone. The chain recombines TRBV10-1 with TRBJ1-2, with 7 bases fitting TRBD1. The V and J ends lost 10 bases and 7 bases, in that order; junction bases with no gene match: 15. Germline values: CDR1 WNHNN, CDR2 SYGVQD (reference sequence). CDR3 length: 14 amino acids. This CDR3 is CAIRLGRGFFGYTF. DNA for the CDR3: TGCGCCATCCGGTTGGGCAGGGGGTTTTTTGGCTACACCTTC.

The rearrangement joins TRBV7-9 to TRBJ2-7, with 8 bases fitting TRBD1. The V gene end was trimmed by 1 base and the J gene end by 4 bases; junction bases not matched to a gene: 3. Germline CDR1 and CDR2: SEHNR and FQNEAQ (reference sequence). The CDR3 extends over 14 amino acids. The CDR3 spells CASSLGTGRYEQYF. In DNA form, the CDR3 reads TGTGCCAGCAGCTTAGGGACAGGGAGGTACGAGCAGTACTTC.

This clone has only a few counts. J is TRBJ2-6 and V is TRBV30; D gene uncertain. Germline-derived CDR1 and CDR2 are GTSNPN and SVGIG (reference sequence). CDR3 size: 15 residues. V was trimmed by 2 bases and J by 0 bases, leaving 8 bases between them. CDR3 nucleotides: TGTGCCTGGAGTCCTCCCTCCTCTGGGGCCAACGTCCTGACTTTC. Translation: CAWSPPSSGANVLTF.

This clone was observed a few times. V is TRBV30 and J is TRBJ1-1, with 12 bases that match TRBD1. The V gene end was trimmed by 4 bases and the J gene end by 3 bases; junction bases not matched to a gene: 9. Germline CDR1 reads GTSNPN; CDR2 reads SVGIG (reference sequence). The CDR3 extends over 16 amino acids. In DNA form, the CDR3 reads TGTGCCTGGACCCCCCATGGGACAGGGGGCTACACTGAAGCTTTCTTT. Translation gives CAWTPHGTGGYTEAFF.

This clone was observed a few times. The V and J genes are TRBV30 and TRBJ2-1, with TRBD2 identical over 13 bases. There are 15 residues in the CDR3. CDR1 is GTSNPN and CDR2 is SVGIG in the germline V gene (reference sequence). V lost 0 bases and J lost 9; bases outside the gene matches: 5. CDR3 DNA: TGTGCCTGGAGTGTACTAGCGGGAGGGCCCGCTGAGCAGTTCTTC. Translation: CAWSVLAGGPAEQFF.

This clone was seen more than once but under ten times. V and J are TRBV4-1 and TRBJ2-3; D perhaps matches TRBD2 (6 bases). V lost 0 bases and J 2 bases, leaving 15 bases between the germline ends. The CDR3 loop spans 17 amino acids. In germline, CDR1 is MGHRA, CDR2 YSYEKL. Written as DNA, the CDR3 is TGCGCCAGCAGCCAAGATCGTAGGAGGGGAACCACAGATACGCAGTATTTT. It translates to CASSQDRRRGTTDTQYF.

Concerning this clone: The sample contains more than one DNA sequence encoding this CDR3. The genes are TRBV7-2 and TRBJ1-1, with D perhaps TRBD1 (6 bases). V was clipped by 2 bases and J by 4 bases, with 8 bases between them. CDR1 and CDR2 from the germline V gene are SGHTA and FQGNSA. There are 13 residues in the CDR3. In DNA form, the CDR3 reads TGTGCCAGCAGCTTACGCAGGGGCACTGAAGCTTTCTTT. Translation: CASSLRRGTEAFF. Drawing the rest from reference TRBV7-2 and TRBJ1-1, the complete variable domain is GAGVSQSPSNKVTEKGKDVELRCDPISGHTALYWYRQSLGQGLEFLIYFQGNSAPDKSGLPSDRFSAERTGGSVSTLTIQRTQQEDSAVYLCASSLRRGTEAFFGQGTRLTVV.

The V call is TRBV6-1, the J call TRBJ2-7; D is unclear. The length of the CDR3 is 13 residues. Germline CDR1 reads MNHNS; CDR2 reads SASEGT. V was shortened by 8 bases and J by 1 base, with 12 bases between the two germline ends. Here the CDR3 reads CASRRQSSYEQYF. The CDR3, as DNA: TGTGCCAGCCGAAGACAAAGTTCCTACGAGCAGTACTTC.

The chain combines TRBV19 with TRBJ1-4; D perhaps matches TRBD1 (5 bases). The CDR3 has 15 amino acids. CDR1 is LNHDA and CDR2 is SQIVND in the germline V gene (reference sequence). Trimming cost V 3 bases and J 0 bases, with 8 bases left between them. The CDR3 DNA sequence: TGTGCCAGTAGTATGGGGCGAACAACTAATGAAAAACTGTTTTTT. Translated: CASSMGRTTNEKLFF.

The chain uses TRBV5-6 and TRBJ2-7; 11 nucleotides agree with TRBD1. Trimming at V came to 1 base and at J to 3 bases, leaving 3 bases not matched to a gene. The CDR3 is made up of 15 amino acids. Germline lookup yields CDR1 SGHDT and CDR2 YYEEEE. CDR3 region: CASSLIGTGGYEQYF. The DNA of the CDR3 is TGTGCCAGCAGCTTGATCGGGACAGGGGGCTACGAGCAGTACTTC.

The chain combines TRBV18 with TRBJ2-5, with D tentatively TRBD2 (5 bases). V lost 0 bases and J 7 bases, leaving 12 bases between the germline ends. The CDR3 extends over 14 amino acids. Per the germline V gene, CDR1 is KGHSH and CDR2 is LQKENI. CDR3 DNA: TGTGCCAGCTCACCACCGGGCGACCGGGGGACCCAGTACTTC. Protein product: CASSPPGDRGTQYF. Full variable domain (missing parts from reference TRBV18 and TRBJ2-5): NAGVMQNPRHLVRRRGQEARLRCSPMKGHSHVYWYRQLPEEGLKFMVYLQKENIIDESGMPKERFSAEFPKEGPSILRIQQVVRGDSAAYFCASSPPGDRGTQYFGPGTRLLVL.

This clone was recorded once. The chain joins TRBV18 to TRBJ2-7; TRBD1 matches at 8 bases. This CDR3 comprises 15 residues. After removal of 2 bases from V and 5 bases from J, the junction contained 8 bases not matched to a gene. The germline V gene encodes CDR1 KGHSH and CDR2 LQKENI. The CDR3 region has the DNA TGTGCCAGCTCACCAACAGACAGGGGATTCAACGAGCAGTACTTC. Its translation is CASSPTDRGFNEQYF.

This chain uses TRBV5-6 with TRBJ1-1; the match to TRBD1 covers 8 bases. Germline V CDR1 and CDR2: SGHDT, YYEEEE. The trim removed 4 bases at V and 2 bases at J, leaving 4 bases unmatched. The CDR3 contains 14 residues. This CDR3 is CASSTGQVNTEAFF. DNA of the CDR3: TGTGCCAGCAGCACGGGACAGGTAAACACTGAAGCTTTCTTT.

V and J are TRBV27 and TRBJ2-3; maybe TRBD2 (5 bases). Trimming removed 6 bases at V and 2 bases at J, with 15 bases between. Germline V gene lookup returns CDR1 MNHEY and CDR2 SMNVEV (reference sequence). The CDR3 covers 15 residues. CDR3 nucleotide sequence: TGTGCCAGCAGCCACCCCCGGACTTACACAGATACGCAGTATTTT. This gives the protein CASSHPRTYTDTQYF.

V is TRBV5-8 and J is TRBJ2-6; 9 bases align to TRBD1. This CDR3 is 17 amino acids long. The V and J ends lost 1 base and 4 bases, in that order; junction bases with no gene match: 6. The germline gives CDR1 SGHTS, CDR2 YDEGEE. The CDR3 loop reads CASSLYRGLGGANVLTF. In nucleotides, the CDR3 is TGTGCCAGCAGCTTGTACAGGGGGCTAGGAGGGGCCAACGTCCTGACTTTC. The entire variable domain, with the rest obtained from reference TRBV5-8 and TRBJ2-6, is as follows: EAGVTQSPTHLIKTRGQQATLRCSPISGHTSVYWYQQALGLGLQFLLWYDEGEERNRGNFPPRFSGRQFPNYSSELNVNALELEDSALYLCASSLYRGLGGANVLTFGAGSRLTVL.

The gene calls are TRBV5-1 and TRBJ2-1; the match to TRBD2 covers 10 bases. CDR1 and CDR2 from the germline V gene are SGHRS and YFSETQ. The J segment lost 0 bases and the V segment lost 3 bases, leaving 15 bases of the junction unmatched. CDR3 length equals 20 residues. The CDR3 DNA sequence: TGCGCCAGCAGCTCCTGGGGTAGCGGGGGGTCTAACCTCTCCTACAATGAGCAGTTCTTC. It specifies CASSSWGSGGSNLSYNEQFF.

The rearrangement links TRBV7-3 to TRBJ2-1; 8 bases are shared with TRBD2. The J segment lost 0 bases and the V segment lost 5 bases, leaving 3 bases of the junction unmatched. CDR1 is SGHTA and CDR2 is FQGTGA in the germline V gene. The CDR3 covers 15 residues. The DNA of the CDR3 is TGTGCCAGCAGCATCCTAGCGGGCTCCTACAATGAGCAGTTCTTC. Protein product: CASSILAGSYNEQFF.